Following are 26 T cell receptor beta chains from one sample sequenced in a study of cytomegalovirus exposure and HLA in healthy donors. PCR was performed using 60 Vbeta and 13 Jbeta primers. Repertoires were generated with immunoSEQ multiplex PCR, while TCRdb's copy carries only in-frame clones and drops some. The data contain about 120,000 clones, over 65% of them singletons. The sample comprised PBMCs. Receptor source: a woman between 50 and 59 years old in good health and CMV-seropositive.

The chain employs TRBV30 and TRBJ2-3; D may be TRBD2 (6 bases). From germline, CDR1 is GTSNPN and CDR2 SVGIG (reference sequence). This CDR3 is built from 14 residues. Between the trimmed V and J ends, which lost 3 bases and 1 base, there was a span of 11 bases. The CDR3, as DNA: TGTGCCTGGAGCTTCGGGGGTCGCACAGATACGCAGTATTTT. It translates to CAWSFGGRTDTQYF.

This clone was found a few times. The chain joins TRBV5-6 to TRBJ2-1; TRBD2 aligns across 8 bases. CDR1 and CDR2 from the germline V gene are SGHDT and YYEEEE. J gave up 5 bases and V 5 bases, and 12 bases lay outside the gene matches. There are 16 residues in the CDR3. The CDR3 nucleotides are TGTGCCAGCAGACTTCTAGCGGGCGGAGTCGACAATGAGCAGTTCTTC. Translated: CASRLLAGGVDNEQFF.

This chain links TRBV7-9 with TRBJ2-7; 7 bases are shared with TRBD1. The germline CDR1 and CDR2 sequences are SEHNR and FQNEAQ (reference sequence). Trimming took 8 bases from V and 6 from J; bases not matched to a gene: 13. This CDR3 contains 14 residues. CDR3 nucleotides: TGTGCCAGCGTCAAAAAGGGACAGCCGTCCGAGCAGTACTTC. This translates into CASVKKGQPSEQYF.

This sequence joins TRBV27 and TRBJ2-1, with D perhaps matching TRBD2 (6 bases). The CDR3 spans 13 residues. From germline, CDR1 is MNHEY and CDR2 SMNVEV (reference sequence). Between the trimmed V and J ends, which lost 8 bases and 7 bases, there was a span of 15 bases. This chain's CDR3 is CASGLGTVNEQFF. CDR3 nucleotide sequence: TGTGCCAGCGGCCTTGGGACTGTGAATGAGCAGTTCTTC.

This rearrangement joins TRBV11-2 to TRBJ1-1, with a possible D match to TRBD1 (5 bases). Trimming stripped 5 bases from V and 0 bases from J, with 13 bases between. Germline V gene lookup returns CDR1 SGHAT and CDR2 FQNNGV. This CDR3 is 15 amino acids long. In DNA, the CDR3 is TGTGCCAGCAGCCAGGGCCGGATCATGAACACTGAAGCTTTCTTT. Translated, it gives CASSQGRIMNTEAFF. Looking up the rest from reference TRBV11-2 and TRBJ1-1 gives the full variable domain: EAGVAQSPRYKIIEKRQSVAFWCNPISGHATLYWYQQILGQGPKLLIQFQNNGVVDDSQLPKDRFSAERLKGVDSTLKIQPAKLEDSAVYLCASSQGRIMNTEAFFGQGTRLTVV.

The chain has TRBV23-1 and TRBJ1-3, with 9 bases that match TRBD1. TRBV23-1 is flagged as an ORF with uncertain function. CDR3 length: 20 residues. J lost 0 bases, V lost 3 bases, and 15 bases had no gene match. CDR3 sequence (DNA): TGCGCCAGCAGTCATCCAGGGACAGGGCCGCCAGCCTTCTCTGGAAACACCATATATTTT. Amino acid sequence: CASSHPGTGPPAFSGNTIYF.

V gene TRBV6-1 combines with J gene TRBJ1-1; D is undetermined. Germline V lookup: CDR1 MNHNS, CDR2 SASEGT. The CDR3 runs 13 residues. Trimming shortened V by 6 bases and J by 1 base, and 9 bases separated the two germline ends. For the CDR3, the DNA is TGTGCCAGCAGCGGGGTTAGGAACACTGAAGCTTTCTTT. Translating gives CASSGVRNTEAFF.

V and J are TRBV29-1 and TRBJ2-3, with D possibly matching TRBD1 (6 bases). CDR1 and CDR2 from the germline V gene are SQVTM and ANQGSEA. The ends were cut back, 1 base at V and 2 bases at J, with 22 bases in the middle. The CDR3 consists of 18 residues. This CDR3 reads CSVEGGIITGRFTDTQYF. The CDR3 nucleotides are TGCAGCGTTGAAGGGGGAATAATAACAGGGCGTTTCACAGATACGCAGTATTTT.

This chain links TRBV2 with TRBJ1-2, with D unresolved. V lost 6 bases and J lost 5, with 16 bases in between. The CDR3 is made up of 14 amino acids. The germline CDR1 and CDR2 sequences are SNHLY and FYNNEI. The CDR3 here is CASRGRGIGYGYTF. CDR3 nucleotide sequence: TGTGCCAGCAGAGGACGGGGAATAGGATATGGCTACACCTTC. Looking up the rest from reference TRBV2 and TRBJ1-2 gives the full variable domain: EPEVTQTPSHQVTQMGQEVILRCVPISNHLYFYWYRQILGQKVEFLVSFYNNEISEKSEIFDDQFSVERPDGSNFTLKIRSTKLEDSAMYFCASRGRGIGYGYTFGSGTRLTVV.

This clone occurred once. The chain couples TRBV9 to TRBJ1-2, with a weak D call TRBD1 (6 bases). Per germline, CDR1 SGDLS and CDR2 YYNGEE. The CDR3 is 14 amino acids. The germline V and J ends were trimmed by 3 bases and 5 bases, with 14 bases remaining between them. CDR3 protein: CASSAQTGTYGYTF. CDR3 in DNA: TGTGCCAGCAGCGCGCAAACAGGGACGTATGGCTACACCTTC.

J is TRBJ1-1 and V is TRBV18; 10 bases match TRBD1. With 3 bases clipped from V and 4 bases from J, the junction kept 14 bases outside the gene matches. Germline V lookup: CDR1 KGHSH, CDR2 LQKENI. The CDR3 runs 18 residues. The CDR3 loop reads CASSPIIKTGGFGTEAFF. CDR3 DNA: TGTGCCAGCTCACCGATTATAAAGACAGGGGGCTTCGGCACTGAAGCTTTCTTT.

The chain employs TRBV7-8 and TRBJ1-4; D call uncertain. CDR3 length equals 15 residues. Trimming took 5 bases from V and 2 from J, leaving 12 bases between them. Germline loops: CDR1 SGHVS, CDR2 FQNEAQ. CDR3 in DNA: TGTGCCAGCAGCGCCCGGGGTGGGACTAATGAAAAACTGTTTTTT. Translation: CASSARGGTNEKLFF.

V gene TRBV14 combines with J gene TRBJ2-1, with D perhaps matching TRBD1 (5 bases). Trimming left V 4 bases short and J 2 bases short, with 6 bases between. This CDR3 has 13 amino acids. Germline CDR1 is SGHDN and CDR2 is FVKESK. The CDR3, as DNA: TGTGCCAGCAGCCTGGACACCTACAATGAGCAGTTCTTC. Its protein product is CASSLDTYNEQFF. The variable domain in full, completed from reference TRBV14 and TRBJ2-1, reads EAGVTQFPSHSVIEKGQTVTLRCDPISGHDNLYWYRRVMGKEIKFLLHFVKESKQDESGMPNNRFLAERTGGTYSTLKVQPAELEDSGVYFCASSLDTYNEQFFGPGTRLTVL.

The chain links TRBV7-9 to TRBJ2-5, with 7 bases matching TRBD2. The CDR3 totals 16 residues. V shed 5 bases, J shed 5 bases, and the junction held 14 bases outside the gene matches. Germline CDR1 SEHNR, CDR2 FQNEAQ (reference sequence). CDR3 coding DNA: TGTGCCAGCAGCCCCACGCTAGCGGACCTAAGGGAGACCCAGTACTTC. Residues: CASSPTLADLRETQYF.

The V gene is TRBV29-1, the J gene TRBJ1-2, with 8 nucleotides matching TRBD1. CDR1 and CDR2 from the germline V gene are SQVTM and ANQGSEA. After removal of 6 bases from V and 4 bases from J, the junction contained 7 bases not matched to a gene. This CDR3 region has 13 residues. CDR3 residues: CSVTGGGGYGYTF. DNA for the CDR3: TGCAGCGTAACAGGGGGAGGAGGCTATGGCTACACCTTC.

In its sample, this clone was seen once. The chain has TRBV7-2 and TRBJ2-2; a weak D match, TRBD2 (7 bases). The CDR3 is 17 residues long. V was trimmed by 6 bases and J by 0 bases, leaving 17 bases between them. Germline V lookup: CDR1 SGHTA, CDR2 FQGNSA. In DNA, the CDR3 is TGTGCCAGCAGGGTTAGGGGGGGTCAGACGAACACCGGGGAGCTGTTTTTT. This codes for CASRVRGGQTNTGELFF. Variable domain in full (rest from reference TRBV7-2 and TRBJ2-2): GAGVSQSPSNKVTEKGKDVELRCDPISGHTALYWYRQSLGQGLEFLIYFQGNSAPDKSGLPSDRFSAERTGGSVSTLTIQRTQQEDSAVYLCASRVRGGQTNTGELFFGEGSRLTVL.

This chain uses TRBV7-7 with TRBJ1-4; D unresolved. The length of the CDR3 is 13 residues. Trimming took 4 bases from V and 5 from J, leaving 8 bases between them. Germline lookup yields CDR1 SSHAT and CDR2 FNYEAQ (reference sequence). The CDR3 DNA sequence: TGTGCCAGCAGCTCTAGGTTCAATGAAAAACTGTTTTTT. Its protein product is CASSSRFNEKLFF.

V is TRBV30 and J is TRBJ2-5; D is unclear. This CDR3 contains 15 residues. V was cut by 0 bases and J by 2 bases, with 13 bases left in between. Germline values: CDR1 GTSNPN, CDR2 SVGIG (reference sequence). The CDR3 is CAWSVGAGLQETQYF. CDR3 bases: TGTGCCTGGAGTGTTGGCGCAGGCCTTCAAGAGACCCAGTACTTC.

The chain couples TRBV7-8 to TRBJ1-1; D is uncertain. Trimming took 6 bases from V and 1 from J, leaving 12 bases between them. The germline V gene has CDR1 SGHVS and CDR2 FQNEAQ. The CDR3 sequence is 14 residues long. Written as DNA, the CDR3 is TGTGCCAGCAGTATCGGCGCAGGGAACACTGAAGCTTTCTTT. Its translation is CASSIGAGNTEAFF. The entire variable domain, with the rest obtained from reference TRBV7-8 and TRBJ1-1, is as follows: GAGVSQSPRYKVAKRGQDVALRCDPISGHVSLFWYQQALGQGPEFLTYFQNEAQLDKSGLPSDRFFAERPEGSVSTLKIQRTQQEDSAVYLCASSIGAGNTEAFFGQGTRLTVV.

V and J are TRBV11-2 and TRBJ1-2; possible D gene TRBD1, 6 bases. Germline assignment: CDR1 SGHAT and CDR2 FQNNGV. The CDR3 has 14 amino acids. Trimming cost V 1 base and J 4 bases, with 10 bases left between them. The CDR3 region is CASSLGTEIYGYTF. CDR3 bases: TGTGCCAGCAGCTTAGGGACAGAGATCTATGGCTACACCTTC.

The chain employs TRBV5-1 and TRBJ1-4, with a possible D match to TRBD1 (6 bases). This CDR3 contains 16 residues. Trimming stripped 4 bases from V and 0 bases from J, with 13 bases between. Per the germline V gene, CDR1 is SGHRS and CDR2 is YFSETQ. The CDR3 loop reads CASSPTGNPTNEKLFF. In DNA form, the CDR3 reads TGCGCCAGCAGCCCGACAGGAAACCCAACTAATGAAAAACTGTTTTTT.

This chain links TRBV7-2 with TRBJ2-5; the D gene is possibly TRBD2 (6 bases). This CDR3 region has 15 residues. V lost 0 bases and J lost 1, with 9 bases in between. From germline, CDR1 is SGHTA and CDR2 FQGNSA. In DNA, the CDR3 is TGTGCCAGCAGCTTAGCTGGCGGGGTCCAAGAGACCCAGTACTTC. This gives the protein CASSLAGGVQETQYF. Combining the CDR3 with reference TRBV7-2 and TRBJ2-5 gives the whole variable domain GAGVSQSPSNKVTEKGKDVELRCDPISGHTALYWYRQSLGQGLEFLIYFQGNSAPDKSGLPSDRFSAERTGGSVSTLTIQRTQQEDSAVYLCASSLAGGVQETQYFGPGTRLLVL.

This chain connects TRBV7-9 to TRBJ2-1; 10 positions match TRBD2. The germline CDR1 and CDR2 sequences are SEHNR and FQNEAQ (reference sequence). Losses at the gene ends were 8 bases for V and 8 bases for J; bases not matched to a gene: 6. CDR3 length equals 13 residues. For the CDR3, the DNA is TGTGCCAGCGTCACAGCGGGGGGGCATGAGCAGTTCTTC. This translates into CASVTAGGHEQFF.

This clone has more than one count but fewer than ten. The gene calls are TRBV6-5 and TRBJ1-2; D remains ambiguous. Germline CDR1 is MNHEY and CDR2 is SVGAGI. This CDR3 contains 15 residues. V gave up 0 bases and J gave up 3 bases, with 11 bases separating them. As DNA, the CDR3 is TGTGCCAGCAGTTACTCTCGGGGTTTCGACTATGGCTACACCTTC. The encoded protein is CASSYSRGFDYGYTF.

The genes are TRBV4-3 and TRBJ2-7; D is possibly TRBD1 (5 bases). The CDR3 loop spans 15 amino acids. The V end lost 0 bases, the J end lost 5 bases, and 14 bases lay between the germline ends. The germline V gene has CDR1 LGHNA and CDR2 YSLEER. CDR3 sequence (DNA): TGCGCCAGCAGCCAAGATTACCTGACAGTCGACGAGCAGTACTTC. Translated, it gives CASSQDYLTVDEQYF.

The rearrangement links TRBV4-2 to TRBJ1-2; D unclear. CDR1 and CDR2 from the germline V gene are LGHNA and YNFKEQ. This CDR3 is 14 amino acids long. V lost 0 bases to trimming and J lost 2 bases, with 7 bases between them. The CDR3 DNA sequence: TGTGCCAGCAGCCAAGAAGAGGGAAACTATGGCTACACCTTC. Amino acid sequence: CASSQEEGNYGYTF.